This TCR beta chain was identified in a study of T cell repertoires in cytomegalovirus infection. As for the study in general: The public TCR beta signatures pointed to both CMV infection and matching HLA type.

Germline V gene sequence: CDR1 MNHEY, CDR2 SVGAGI. The CDR3 has 13 amino acids. V lost 6 bases and J lost 6, with 11 bases in between. Findings of the study overall: Ex vivo responses were dominated by HLA-C-restricted CMV-specific TCR beta clonotypes. Carriers of CMV plus the relevant HLA were identified by cumulative public TCR beta family frequency.

TCRdb ran MiXCR on the reads and lists one entry per CDR3 protein. The table has around 900,000 distinct CDR3 sequences, around 30% seen once. Concerning this clonotype: The antigen is not known.

J is TRBJ2-2 and V is TRBV6-5; D gene ambiguous. The input for sequencing was cultured CD8+ T cells from PBMCs, taken from culture after CMV antigen stimulation. This clonotype was sampled from a human donor in good health (CMV status not recorded). Some clones in this sample may be carry-over from other donors' samples. The CDR3 nucleotides read TGTGCCAGCAGGGTTGCGAATTCCGGGGAGCTGTTTTTT. Its protein product is CASRVANSGELFF.